These 24 T cell receptor beta chains originate from one sample sequenced in a study of T cell changes during pregnancy in multiple sclerosis. Measured with immunoSEQ multiplex PCR; TCRdb has only the in-frame clones, and not every one. The table shows 90,000 to 100,000 clones, with roughly nine tenths occurring only once. The sample was peripheral blood, taken after pregnancy. These receptors all come from a female donor in good health, enrolled as a control in a pregnancy study.

In this sample, this clone turned up once. This chain uses TRBV30 with TRBJ1-4; D is perhaps TRBD1 (6 bases). This CDR3 contains 16 residues. Trimming cost V 4 bases and J 11 bases, with 26 bases left between them. Germline-derived CDR1 and CDR2 are GTSNPN and SVGIG (reference sequence). Written as DNA, the CDR3 is TGTGCCTGGAAATTGACGCGGACAGCGATGACTGGGAAACTGTTTTTT. This sequence encodes CAWKLTRTAMTGKLFF.

The chain uses TRBV28 and TRBJ2-7; 11 nucleotides agree with TRBD2. The germline gives CDR1 MDHEN, CDR2 SYDVKM. CDR3 size: 14 residues. V lost 4 bases, J lost 6 bases, and 5 bases stayed unmatched. The CDR3 bases are TGTGCCAGCAGTTCCCTAGCGGGGGGCACCGAGCAGTACTTC. It codes for CASSSLAGGTEQYF.

This chain joins TRBV6-5 and TRBJ2-1; TRBD2 matches 11 bases. Germline CDR1 and CDR2: MNHEY and SVGAGI. The length of the CDR3 is 13 residues. J was trimmed by 15 bases and V by 2 bases; bases with no gene match: 6. CDR3 bases: TGTGCCAGCAGTTACGCTCCGGGACTAGCGGTGTTCTTC. Protein product: CASSYAPGLAVFF.

This clone occurred once. CDR3 nucleotides: TGCGCCAGCAGTGACTTACCTGGACAGGGGGGGAAAGACGAGCAGTACTTC. It codes for CASSDLPGQGGKDEQYF. This rearrangement joins TRBV10-1 to TRBJ2-7; 10 bases are a match to TRBD1. J gave up 5 bases and V 3 bases, and 13 bases lay outside the gene matches. The CDR3 has 17 residues. Germline assignment: CDR1 WNHNN and CDR2 SYGVQD (reference sequence).

J is TRBJ1-4 and V is TRBV7-2; the D gene is possibly TRBD1 (5 bases). V lost 5 bases to trimming and J lost 7 bases, with 14 bases between them. This CDR3 region has 14 residues. Germline V gives CDR1 SGHTA, CDR2 FQGNSA. The CDR3 loop reads CASSLRVWSEKLFF. DNA for the CDR3: TGTGCCAGCAGCCTCAGGGTTTGGAGTGAAAAACTGTTTTTT.

The gene calls are TRBV6-1 and TRBJ2-7, with TRBD1 matching over 8 bases. Unmatched junction bases numbered 2, after V lost 5 bases and J lost 2 bases. The V gene's germline CDR1 is MNHNS and CDR2 SASEGT. This CDR3 contains 13 residues. In DNA, the CDR3 is TGTGCCAGCAGTCAACAGGGGGCCTACGAGCAGTACTTC. It codes for CASSQQGAYEQYF.

The chain combines TRBV5-1 with TRBJ2-6; no definite D call. Germline CDR1 is SGHRS and CDR2 is YFSETQ. CDR3 size: 16 residues. V was trimmed by 4 bases and J by 0 bases, leaving 11 bases between them. The CDR3 DNA follows: TGCGCCAGCAGCGGCTTTGAGGACTCTGGGGCCAACGTCCTGACTTTC. Protein: CASSGFEDSGANVLTF.

The chain recombines TRBV19 with TRBJ2-1, with TRBD2 as a possible D gene (5 bases). The germline gives CDR1 LNHDA, CDR2 SQIVND (reference sequence). The CDR3 consists of 14 residues. V shed 2 bases and J shed 0 bases, with 5 bases lying between them. CDR3 residues: CASSITSSYNEQFF. In DNA form, the CDR3 reads TGTGCCAGTAGTATAACTAGCTCCTACAATGAGCAGTTCTTC.

The DNA of the CDR3 is TGTGCCTGGGCAACTAGTCTGAGGCAGTTCTTC. It codes for CAWATSLRQFF. The rearrangement uses TRBV30 and TRBJ2-1, with TRBD2 as a possible D gene (5 bases). This CDR3 contains 11 residues. Trimming took 5 bases from V and 12 from J, leaving 14 bases between them. Germline-derived CDR1 and CDR2 are GTSNPN and SVGIG (reference sequence).

This clone appeared once. CDR3: CASSNLGGETQYF. The CDR3, as DNA: TGTGCCAGCAGTAATCTGGGGGGGGAGACCCAGTACTTC. The V gene is TRBV6-5, the J gene TRBJ2-5, with 7 bases that match TRBD2. This CDR3 is 13 amino acids long. The ends lost 5 bases at V and 5 bases at J; junction bases unmatched: 5. CDR1 is MNHEY, CDR2 SVGAGI, per germline.

This CDR3 is CASSVTSGTSTDTQYF. The CDR3 region has the DNA TGTGCCAGCAGTGTAACTAGCGGCACTAGCACAGATACGCAGTATTTT. This chain connects TRBV6-1 to TRBJ2-3, with 8 positions matching TRBD2. V lost 4 bases, J lost 0 bases, and 6 bases stayed unmatched. Per germline, CDR1 MNHNS and CDR2 SASEGT. This CDR3 has 16 amino acids.

The rearrangement links TRBV9 to TRBJ1-6; TRBD1 matches 7 bases. The CDR3 length is 15 residues. Germline V gene sequence: CDR1 SGDLS, CDR2 YYNGEE. Trimming took 4 bases from V and 13 from J; bases not matched to a gene: 14. CDR3 coding DNA: TGTGCCAGCAGCTCGAGGACAGGAGAGTCCTCCCCCCTCCACTTT. As protein: CASSSRTGESSPLHF.

The J gene is TRBJ2-5, the V gene TRBV29-1; TRBD1 aligns across 7 bases. CDR1 is SQVTM and CDR2 is ANQGSEA in the germline V gene. V lost 7 bases, J lost 3 bases, and 5 bases stayed unmatched. This CDR3 comprises 12 residues. CDR3 DNA sequence: TGCAGCGCCCGGGACAGTGAAGAGACCCAGTACTTC. This codes for CSARDSEETQYF.

The V call is TRBV11-2, the J call TRBJ1-5; a weak D match, TRBD1 (6 bases). CDR1 is SGHAT, CDR2 FQNNGV, per germline. This CDR3 is 17 amino acids long. Trimming cost V 3 bases and J 0 bases, with 15 bases left between them. The CDR3 is CASSLSTGTYSNQPQHF. DNA for the CDR3: TGTGCCAGCAGCTTGAGCACAGGGACCTATAGCAATCAGCCCCAGCATTTT.

The chain recombines TRBV7-2 with TRBJ2-7, with 9 nucleotides matching TRBD2. Per germline, CDR1 SGHTA and CDR2 FQGNSA. There are 15 residues in the CDR3. V was clipped by 4 bases and J by 1 base; unmatched bases: 5. The CDR3 is CASSYTSGFSYEQYF. The DNA of the CDR3 is TGTGCCAGCAGCTACACTAGCGGGTTTTCCTACGAGCAGTACTTC. Looking up the rest from reference TRBV7-2 and TRBJ2-7 gives the full variable domain: GAGVSQSPSNKVTEKGKDVELRCDPISGHTALYWYRQSLGQGLEFLIYFQGNSAPDKSGLPSDRFSAERTGGSVSTLTIQRTQQEDSAVYLCASSYTSGFSYEQYFGPGTRLTVT.

The chain has TRBV27 and TRBJ1-1; D uncertain. Looked up from germline, CDR1 is MNHEY and CDR2 is SMNVEV (reference sequence). This CDR3 contains 16 residues. With 6 bases removed from V and 4 bases from J, the gap between germline ends came to 21 bases. The CDR3 spells CASSRGPGGRGTEAFF. In DNA, the CDR3 is TGTGCCAGCAGCCGAGGCCCGGGAGGCCGTGGCACTGAAGCTTTCTTT.

The chain employs TRBV4-1 and TRBJ2-7; 13 nucleotides line up with TRBD2. Looked up from germline, CDR1 is MGHRA and CDR2 is YSYEKL. J was trimmed by 5 bases and V by 1 base; bases with no gene match: 5. There are 16 residues in the CDR3. The DNA of the CDR3 is TGCGCCAGCAGCCAAGTTTGGACTAGCGGGAGAGACGAGCAGTACTTC. Translation gives CASSQVWTSGRDEQYF.

The chain is built from TRBV2 and TRBJ1-3, with D possibly TRBD1 on 5 matching bases. Trimming stripped 4 bases from V and 2 bases from J, with 12 bases between. Germline CDR1 is SNHLY and CDR2 is FYNNEI. CDR3 length equals 15 residues. CDR3 bases: TGTGCCAGCAGTGGAAGTCAAGGGGCTGGAAACACCATATATTTT. Residues: CASSGSQGAGNTIYF.

The chain uses TRBV6-1 and TRBJ1-1, with a possible D match to TRBD1 (5 bases). This CDR3 is built from 13 residues. The germline V and J ends were trimmed by 7 bases and 5 bases, with 14 bases remaining between them. CDR1 is MNHNS and CDR2 is SASEGT in the germline V gene. CDR3 nucleotide sequence: TGTGCCAGCACCCAGGGATGGGATACTGAAGCTTTCTTT. This gives the protein CASTQGWDTEAFF.

This clone was picked up one time. V is TRBV7-9 and J is TRBJ2-7; tentative D call: TRBD1 (6 bases). V lost 3 bases and J 6 bases, leaving 15 bases between the germline ends. Germline V gene lookup returns CDR1 SEHNR and CDR2 FQNEAQ (reference sequence). The CDR3 is made up of 14 amino acids. The CDR3: CASSFGTLSPEQYF. Written as DNA, the CDR3 is TGTGCCAGCAGCTTCGGGACACTAAGTCCCGAGCAGTACTTC. The variable domain in full, with the rest retrieved from reference TRBV7-9 and TRBJ2-7, is DTGVSQNPRHKITKRGQNVTFRCDPISEHNRLYWYRQTLGQGPEFLTYFQNEAQLEKSRLLSDRFSAERPKGSFSTLEIQRTEQGDSAMYLCASSFGTLSPEQYFGPGTRLTVT.

This chain links TRBV7-9 with TRBJ2-2; D possibly corresponds to TRBD1 (6 bases). This CDR3 contains 15 residues. CDR1 is SEHNR and CDR2 is FQNEAQ in the germline V gene (reference sequence). V was pared by 9 bases and J by 0 bases, with 14 bases between. The CDR3 DNA sequence: TGTGCCAGTTCGTGGGGGCTTGCGAACACCGGGGAGCTGTTTTTT. It translates to CASSWGLANTGELFF. Combining the CDR3 with reference TRBV7-9 and TRBJ2-2 gives the whole variable domain DTGVSQNPRHKITKRGQNVTFRCDPISEHNRLYWYRQTLGQGPEFLTYFQNEAQLEKSRLLSDRFSAERPKGSFSTLEIQRTEQGDSAMYLCASSWGLANTGELFFGEGSRLTVL.

This chain links TRBV10-3 with TRBJ2-1; TRBD1 aligns across 9 bases. The germline V gene encodes CDR1 ENHRY and CDR2 SYGVKD. With 8 bases clipped from V and 4 bases from J, the junction kept 3 bases outside the gene matches. This CDR3 contains 13 residues. CDR3 sequence reads: CAIGDREYNEQFF. The CDR3 nucleotides are TGTGCCATCGGGGACAGGGAATACAATGAGCAGTTCTTC.

The chain carries TRBV18 and TRBJ2-7; a weak D match, TRBD2 (6 bases). The germline V gene encodes CDR1 KGHSH and CDR2 LQKENI. V lost 2 bases to trimming and J lost 5 bases, with 16 bases between them. The CDR3 is made up of 15 amino acids. This chain's CDR3 is CASSPNLEGGHEQYF. CDR3 bases: TGTGCCAGCTCACCAAATTTGGAGGGCGGGCACGAGCAGTACTTC. Full variable domain (missing parts from reference TRBV18 and TRBJ2-7): NAGVMQNPRHLVRRRGQEARLRCSPMKGHSHVYWYRQLPEEGLKFMVYLQKENIIDESGMPKERFSAEFPKEGPSILRIQQVVRGDSAAYFCASSPNLEGGHEQYFGPGTRLTVT.

The chain couples TRBV19 to TRBJ2-6; no clear D. The CDR3 is 16 amino acids. Germline V gene sequence: CDR1 LNHDA, CDR2 SQIVND (reference sequence). Trimming took off 5 bases at V and 0 bases at J, with 11 bases between the two ends. The DNA of the CDR3 is TGTGCCAGTAGTCCCCAGACACGCTCTGGGGCCAACGTCCTGACTTTC. Translated, it gives CASSPQTRSGANVLTF.